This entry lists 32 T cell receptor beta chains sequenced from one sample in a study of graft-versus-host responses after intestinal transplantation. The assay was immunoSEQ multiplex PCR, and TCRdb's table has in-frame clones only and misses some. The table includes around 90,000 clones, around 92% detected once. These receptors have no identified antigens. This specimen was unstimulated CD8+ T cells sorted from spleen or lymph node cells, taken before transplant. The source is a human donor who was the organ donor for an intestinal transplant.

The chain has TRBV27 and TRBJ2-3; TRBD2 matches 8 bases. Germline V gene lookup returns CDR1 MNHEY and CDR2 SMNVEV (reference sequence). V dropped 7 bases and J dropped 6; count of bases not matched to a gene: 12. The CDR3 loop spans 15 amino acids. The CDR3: CASTTSGAVGDTQYF. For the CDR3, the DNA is TGTGCCAGCACTACTAGCGGCGCTGTAGGGGATACGCAGTATTTT.

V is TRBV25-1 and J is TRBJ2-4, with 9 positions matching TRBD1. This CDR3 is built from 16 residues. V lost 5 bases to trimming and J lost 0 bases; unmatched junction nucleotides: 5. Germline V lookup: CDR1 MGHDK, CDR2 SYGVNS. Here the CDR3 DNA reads TGTGCCAGCAGTCCTCCGGGACAGGGAGCCAAAAACATTCAGTACTTC. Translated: CASSPPGQGAKNIQYF.

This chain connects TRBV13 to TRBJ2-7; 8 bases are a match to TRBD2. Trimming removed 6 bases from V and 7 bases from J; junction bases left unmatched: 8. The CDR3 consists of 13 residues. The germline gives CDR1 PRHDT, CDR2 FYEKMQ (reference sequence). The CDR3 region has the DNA TGTGCCAGCAGGGAGCGGGAGTTGGGAGAGCAGTACTTC. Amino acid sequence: CASRERELGEQYF. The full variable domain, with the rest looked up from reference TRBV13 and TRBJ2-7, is AAGVIQSPRHLIKEKRETATLKCYPIPRHDTVYWYQQGPGQDPQFLISFYEKMQSDKGSIPDRFSAQQFSDYHSELNMSSLELGDSALYFCASRERELGEQYFGPGTRLTVT.

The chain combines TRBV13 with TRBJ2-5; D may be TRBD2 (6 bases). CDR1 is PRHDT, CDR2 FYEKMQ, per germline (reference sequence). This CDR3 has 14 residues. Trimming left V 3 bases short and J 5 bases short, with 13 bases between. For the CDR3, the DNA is TGTGCCAGCAGCTTGAAGAGGACTATTGAGACCCAGTACTTC. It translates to CASSLKRTIETQYF.

CDR3 in DNA: TGTGCCAGTAGTAAAATGACAGGGGGCCTCACAGATACGCAGTATTTT. It translates to CASSKMTGGLTDTQYF. The chain has TRBV19 and TRBJ2-3; 10 bases are shared with TRBD1. Germline CDR1 LNHDA, CDR2 SQIVND (reference sequence). V was pared by 4 bases and J by 2 bases, with 6 bases of the junction left unmatched. There are 16 residues in the CDR3.

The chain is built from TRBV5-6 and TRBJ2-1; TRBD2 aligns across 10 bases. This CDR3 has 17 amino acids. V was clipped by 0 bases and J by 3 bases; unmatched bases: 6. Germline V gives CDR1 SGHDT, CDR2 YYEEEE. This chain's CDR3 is CASSLASLAGDYNEQFF. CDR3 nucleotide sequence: TGTGCCAGCAGCTTGGCCAGTCTAGCGGGAGACTACAATGAGCAGTTCTTC. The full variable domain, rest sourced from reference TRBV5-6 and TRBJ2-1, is DAGVTQSPTHLIKTRGQQVTLRCSPKSGHDTVSWYQQALGQGPQFIFQYYEEEERQRGNFPDRFSGHQFPNYSSELNVNALLLGDSALYLCASSLASLAGDYNEQFFGPGTRLTVL.

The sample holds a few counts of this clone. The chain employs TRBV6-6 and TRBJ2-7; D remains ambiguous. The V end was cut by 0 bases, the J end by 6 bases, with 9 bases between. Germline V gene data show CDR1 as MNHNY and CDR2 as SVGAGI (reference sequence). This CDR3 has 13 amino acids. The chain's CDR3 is CASSYSGVSEQYF. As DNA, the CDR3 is TGTGCCAGCAGTTACTCGGGCGTCTCCGAGCAGTACTTC.

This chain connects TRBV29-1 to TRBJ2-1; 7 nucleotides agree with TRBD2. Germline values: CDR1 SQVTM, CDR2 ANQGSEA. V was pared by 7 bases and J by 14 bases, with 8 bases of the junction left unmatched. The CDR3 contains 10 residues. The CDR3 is CSDGEGWEFF. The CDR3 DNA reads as TGCAGCGACGGGGAGGGTTGGGAGTTCTTC.

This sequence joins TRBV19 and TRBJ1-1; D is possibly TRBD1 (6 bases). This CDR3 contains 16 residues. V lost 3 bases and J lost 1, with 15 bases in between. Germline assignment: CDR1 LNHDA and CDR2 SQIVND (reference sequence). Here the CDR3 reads CASSIVGPGQNTEAFF. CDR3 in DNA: TGTGCCAGTAGTATTGTAGGACCGGGACAGAACACTGAAGCTTTCTTT.

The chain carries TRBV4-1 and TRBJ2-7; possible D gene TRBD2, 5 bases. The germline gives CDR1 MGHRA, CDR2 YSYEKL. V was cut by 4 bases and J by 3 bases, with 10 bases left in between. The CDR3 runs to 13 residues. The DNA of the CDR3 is TGCGCCAGCAGCCCCAGACGGGGCTACGAGCAGTACTTC. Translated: CASSPRRGYEQYF.

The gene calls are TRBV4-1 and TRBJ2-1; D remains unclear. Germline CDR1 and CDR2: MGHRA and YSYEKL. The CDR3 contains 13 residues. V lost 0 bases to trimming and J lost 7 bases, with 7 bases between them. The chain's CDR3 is CASSQEGPNEQFF. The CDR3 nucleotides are TGCGCCAGCAGCCAAGAGGGCCCGAATGAGCAGTTCTTC.

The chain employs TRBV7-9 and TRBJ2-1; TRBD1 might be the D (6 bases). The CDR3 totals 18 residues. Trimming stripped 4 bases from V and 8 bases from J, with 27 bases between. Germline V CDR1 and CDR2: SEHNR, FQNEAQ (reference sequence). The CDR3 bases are TGTGCCAGCAGCTCGACGGTTAATCGGGACATCGAGCGAGATGAGCAGTTCTTC. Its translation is CASSSTVNRDIERDEQFF.

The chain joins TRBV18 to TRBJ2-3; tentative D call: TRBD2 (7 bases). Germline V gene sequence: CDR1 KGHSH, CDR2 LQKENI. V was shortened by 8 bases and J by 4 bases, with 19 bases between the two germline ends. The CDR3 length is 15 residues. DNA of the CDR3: TGTGCCAGCCAAGGGGGGGACTCCCCCCCAGATACGCAGTATTTT. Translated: CASQGGDSPPDTQYF.

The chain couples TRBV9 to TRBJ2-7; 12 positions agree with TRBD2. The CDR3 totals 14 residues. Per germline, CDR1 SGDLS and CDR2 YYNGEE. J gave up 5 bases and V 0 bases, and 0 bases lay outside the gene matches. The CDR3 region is CASSVGTSGNEQYF. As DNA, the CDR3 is TGTGCCAGCAGCGTAGGGACTAGCGGGAACGAGCAGTACTTC.

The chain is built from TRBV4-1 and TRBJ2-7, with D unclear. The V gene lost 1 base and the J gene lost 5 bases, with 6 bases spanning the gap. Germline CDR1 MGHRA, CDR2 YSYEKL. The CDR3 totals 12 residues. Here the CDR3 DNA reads TGCGCCAGCAGCCAAGGGCCCAACGAGCAGTACTTC. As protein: CASSQGPNEQYF.

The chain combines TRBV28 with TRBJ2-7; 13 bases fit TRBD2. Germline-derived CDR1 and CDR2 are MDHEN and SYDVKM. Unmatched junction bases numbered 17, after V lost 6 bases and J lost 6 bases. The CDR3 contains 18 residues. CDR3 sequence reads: CASSPLAGGPGWQGEQYF. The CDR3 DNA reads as TGTGCCAGCAGCCCACTAGCGGGGGGGCCAGGTTGGCAAGGCGAGCAGTACTTC.

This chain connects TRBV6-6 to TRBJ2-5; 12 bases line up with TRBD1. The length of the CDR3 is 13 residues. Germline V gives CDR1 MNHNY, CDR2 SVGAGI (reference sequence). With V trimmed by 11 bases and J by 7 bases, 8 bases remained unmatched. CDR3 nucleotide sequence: TGTGCCGGAGGGACAGGGGGCGCGGGGACCCAGTACTTC. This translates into CAGGTGGAGTQYF.

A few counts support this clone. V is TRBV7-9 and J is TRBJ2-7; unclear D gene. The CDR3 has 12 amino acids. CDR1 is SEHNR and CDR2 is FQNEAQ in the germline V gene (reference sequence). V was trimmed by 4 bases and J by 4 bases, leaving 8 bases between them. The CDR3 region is CASSSSYYEQYF. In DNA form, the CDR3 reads TGTGCCAGCAGCTCCTCCTATTACGAGCAGTACTTC. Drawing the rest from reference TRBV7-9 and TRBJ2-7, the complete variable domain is DTGVSQNPRHKITKRGQNVTFRCDPISEHNRLYWYRQTLGQGPEFLTYFQNEAQLEKSRLLSDRFSAERPKGSFSTLEIQRTEQGDSAMYLCASSSSYYEQYFGPGTRLTVT.

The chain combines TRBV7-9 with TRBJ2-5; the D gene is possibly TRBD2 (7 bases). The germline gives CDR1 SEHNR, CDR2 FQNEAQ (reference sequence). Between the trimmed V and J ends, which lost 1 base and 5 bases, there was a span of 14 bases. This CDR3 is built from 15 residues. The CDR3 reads CASSLGGGAVETQYF. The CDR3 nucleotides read TGTGCCAGCAGCTTAGGTGGGGGGGCCGTGGAGACCCAGTACTTC.

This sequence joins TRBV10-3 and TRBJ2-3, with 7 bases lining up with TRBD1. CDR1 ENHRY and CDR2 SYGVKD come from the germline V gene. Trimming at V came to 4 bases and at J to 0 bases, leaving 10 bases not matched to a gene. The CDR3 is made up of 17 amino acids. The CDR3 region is CAISGPGTETSTDTQYF. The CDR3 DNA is TGTGCCATCAGTGGACCGGGGACAGAGACTAGCACAGATACGCAGTATTTT.

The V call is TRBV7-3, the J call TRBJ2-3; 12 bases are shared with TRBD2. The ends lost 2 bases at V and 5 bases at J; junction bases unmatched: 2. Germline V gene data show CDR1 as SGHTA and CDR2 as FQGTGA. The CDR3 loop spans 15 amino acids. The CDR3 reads CASSLATSGRDTQYF. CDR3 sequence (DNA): TGTGCCAGCAGCTTAGCGACTAGCGGGAGAGATACGCAGTATTTT. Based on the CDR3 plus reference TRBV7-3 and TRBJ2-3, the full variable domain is GAGVSQTPSNKVTEKGKYVELRCDPISGHTALYWYRQSLGQGPEFLIYFQGTGAADDSGLPNDRFFAVRPEGSVSTLKIQRTERGDSAVYLCASSLATSGRDTQYFGPGTRLTVL.

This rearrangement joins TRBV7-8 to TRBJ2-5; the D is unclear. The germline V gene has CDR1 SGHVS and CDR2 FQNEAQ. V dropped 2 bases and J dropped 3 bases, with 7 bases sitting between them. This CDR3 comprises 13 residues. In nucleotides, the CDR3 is TGTGCCAGCAGCTTAATAACGGAAGAGACCCAGTACTTC. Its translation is CASSLITEETQYF. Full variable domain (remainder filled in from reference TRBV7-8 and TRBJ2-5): GAGVSQSPRYKVAKRGQDVALRCDPISGHVSLFWYQQALGQGPEFLTYFQNEAQLDKSGLPSDRFFAERPEGSVSTLKIQRTQQEDSAVYLCASSLITEETQYFGPGTRLLVL.

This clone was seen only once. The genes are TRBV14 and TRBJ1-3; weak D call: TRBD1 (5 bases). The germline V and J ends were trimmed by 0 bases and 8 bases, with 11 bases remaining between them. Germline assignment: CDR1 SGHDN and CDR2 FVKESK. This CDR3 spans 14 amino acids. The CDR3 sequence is CASSQETPRDTIYF. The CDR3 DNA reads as TGTGCCAGCAGCCAAGAGACGCCCAGGGACACCATATATTTT.

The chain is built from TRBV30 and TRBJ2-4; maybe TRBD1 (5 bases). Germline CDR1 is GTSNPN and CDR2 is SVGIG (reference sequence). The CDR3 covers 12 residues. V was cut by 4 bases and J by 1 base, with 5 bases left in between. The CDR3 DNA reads TGTGCCTGGACAGGGGCCAAAAACATTCAGTACTTC. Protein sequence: CAWTGAKNIQYF.

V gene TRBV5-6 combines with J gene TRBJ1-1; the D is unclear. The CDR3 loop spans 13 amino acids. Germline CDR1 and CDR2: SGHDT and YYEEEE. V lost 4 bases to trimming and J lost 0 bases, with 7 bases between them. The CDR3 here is CASSLGMNTEAFF. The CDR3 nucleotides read TGTGCCAGCAGCCTTGGCATGAACACTGAAGCTTTCTTT.

This CDR3 is CASSAGSPHYGYTF. DNA for the CDR3: TGTGCCAGCAGTGCCGGGTCCCCTCACTATGGCTACACCTTC. The chain has TRBV2 and TRBJ1-2; unclear D gene. V lost 4 bases and J lost 3, with 12 bases in between. The CDR3 sequence is 14 residues long. The germline V gene encodes CDR1 SNHLY and CDR2 FYNNEI.

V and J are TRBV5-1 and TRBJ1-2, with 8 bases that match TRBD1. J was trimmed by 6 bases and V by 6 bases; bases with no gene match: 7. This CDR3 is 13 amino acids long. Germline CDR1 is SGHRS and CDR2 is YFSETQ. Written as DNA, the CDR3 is TGCGCCAGCATCGGACAGGGTGGTAATGGCTACACCTTC. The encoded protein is CASIGQGGNGYTF. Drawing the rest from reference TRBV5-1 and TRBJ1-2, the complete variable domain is KAGVTQTPRYLIKTRGQQVTLSCSPISGHRSVSWYQQTPGQGLQFLFEYFSETQRNKGNFPGRFSGRQFSNSRSEMNVSTLELGDSALYLCASIGQGGNGYTFGSGTRLTVV.

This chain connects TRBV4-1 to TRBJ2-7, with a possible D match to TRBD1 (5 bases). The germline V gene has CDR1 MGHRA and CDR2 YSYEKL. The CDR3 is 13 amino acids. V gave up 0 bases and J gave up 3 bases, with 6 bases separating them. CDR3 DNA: TGCGCCAGCAGCCAAGAGGGGCACTACGAGCAGTACTTC. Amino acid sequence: CASSQEGHYEQYF.

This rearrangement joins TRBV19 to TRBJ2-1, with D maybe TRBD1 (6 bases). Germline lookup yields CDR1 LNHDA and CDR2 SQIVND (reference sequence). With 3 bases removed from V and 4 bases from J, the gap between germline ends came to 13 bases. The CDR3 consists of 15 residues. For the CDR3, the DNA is TGTGCCAGTAGTATCGGGGTAGGGGGTTACAATGAGCAGTTCTTC. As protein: CASSIGVGGYNEQFF.

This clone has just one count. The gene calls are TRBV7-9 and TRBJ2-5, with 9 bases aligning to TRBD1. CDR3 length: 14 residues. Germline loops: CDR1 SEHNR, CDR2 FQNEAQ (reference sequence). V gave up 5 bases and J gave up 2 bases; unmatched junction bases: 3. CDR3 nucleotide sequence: TGTGCCAGCAGCCCCGGGACAGGGCAAGAGACCCAGTACTTC. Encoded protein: CASSPGTGQETQYF.

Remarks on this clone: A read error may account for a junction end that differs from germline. The CDR3 protein is CASSYTPSRGNNGYTF. Here the CDR3 DNA reads TGTGCCAGCAGCTACACCCCCTCCAGGGGTAACAATGGCTACACCTTC. The V gene is TRBV5-6, the J gene TRBJ1-2; D possibly corresponds to TRBD1 (6 bases). CDR1 is SGHDT and CDR2 is YYEEEE in the germline V gene. The CDR3 loop spans 16 amino acids. Complete variable domain (other parts from reference TRBV5-6 and TRBJ1-2): DAGVTQSPTHLIKTRGQQVTLRCSPKSGHDTVSWYQQALGQGPQFIFQYYEEEERQRGNFPDRFSGHQFPNYSSELNVNALLLGDSALYLCASSYTPSRGNNGYTFGSGTRLTVV.

The CDR3 region is CASSQLYIGPQHF. The CDR3 coding sequence is TGTGCCAGCAGCCAACTATATATTGGGCCCCAGCATTTT. The V and J genes are TRBV14 and TRBJ1-5; D unclear. Trimming removed 2 bases from V and 9 bases from J, with 11 bases in between. The CDR3 is made up of 13 amino acids. Germline assignment: CDR1 SGHDN and CDR2 FVKESK.